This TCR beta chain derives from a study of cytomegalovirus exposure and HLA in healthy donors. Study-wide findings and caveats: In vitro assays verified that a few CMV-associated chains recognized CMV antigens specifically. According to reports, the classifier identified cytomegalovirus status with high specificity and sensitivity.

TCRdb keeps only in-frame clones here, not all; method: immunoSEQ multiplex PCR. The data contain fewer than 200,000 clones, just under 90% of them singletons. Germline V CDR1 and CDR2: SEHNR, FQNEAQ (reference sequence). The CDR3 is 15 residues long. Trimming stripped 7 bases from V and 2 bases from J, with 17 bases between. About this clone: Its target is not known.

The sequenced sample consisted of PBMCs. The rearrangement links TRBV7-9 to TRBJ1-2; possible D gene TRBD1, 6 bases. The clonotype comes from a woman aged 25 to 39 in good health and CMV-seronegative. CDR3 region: CASTESIDRNYGYTF. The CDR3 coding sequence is TGTGCCAGCACCGAAAGTATAGACAGGAACTATGGCTACACCTTC.